Below, one T cell receptor beta chain is given with its context. This sample is drawn from a study of blood T cell repertoires in COVID-19. Study-level information: Acute-phase and convalescent COVID-19 samples originated in the United States, Italy and Spain. Sample material is recorded as cDNA or gDNA derived from T cells, B-cell-depleted T cells, or PBMCs.

Original handling: For nucleated cells, counts were estimated from reference gene primer amplification. The data were produced by immunoSEQ multiplex PCR, yet TCRdb's version contains in-frame clones alone and is incomplete. V, J and clone size were drawn from that table, and D and trimming were deduced from the DNA. The data hold 85,000 to 120,000 clones, with more than 75% observed a single time. V gave up 6 bases and J gave up 5 bases; unmatched junction bases: 7. The germline CDR1 and CDR2 sequences are MNHEY and SVGAGI. The CDR3 extends over 14 amino acids. The V gene is TRBV6-5, the J gene TRBJ1-1, with 9 bases matching TRBD1. This sequence was found in a man between 60 and 70 years old with active or convalescent COVID-19. Sequenced material: peripheral blood. The CDR3 DNA sequence: TGTGCCAGCAGCCGAACAGGGGGCATAACTGAAGCTTTCTTT. This sequence encodes CASSRTGGITEAFF.